This T cell receptor beta chain is drawn from a study of cytomegalovirus exposure and HLA in healthy donors (dated 2017 in TCRdb). For the study in its entirety: In an earlier analysis of 587 of the donors, 276 Gb of sequence data and 117 million unique TCR beta sequences from about 179 million T cells were reported. The number of typed donors differed by locus: about 620-630 for A, B, C, DRB1 and DQB1; 500 to 550 for DQA1; some 610 for DPA1; and some 430 for DPB1. The study combined high-throughput TCR immunosequencing, statistical association of individual TCRs with disease status, and machine learning to predict cytomegalovirus infection status. Along with the roughly 610-subject first cohort, a separate validation cohort of over a hundred different subjects was used. Roughly five DR-DQ haplotypes were handled as single units for association and clustering, since linkage in the cohort was strong. All discovery cohort repertoires had been generated on a single sequencing platform. Of the 300 to 400 genotyped donors, approximately 83% fell in the genetic ancestry cluster associated with self-reported Caucasian donors. A later genetic analysis used genome-wide SNP genotypes for about three fifths of the 666 donors, treating that subset as a discovery cohort. Rather than using new phenotypic data, the later analysis identified candidate immune exposures from TCR beta sequences and from how often those sequences occurred across donors. The study was designed to test whether signatures of past pathogen exposure could be identified by cataloging public T cell receptors. A later analysis re-analyzed previously published TCR beta repertoires from about 600 donors and added high-resolution HLA genotyping to study TCR occurrence patterns. Approximately 330 gigabases of sequencing data and around 85 million unique TCR sequences made up an early release that covered over 550 HLA-typed donors. Among a few hundred genotyped donors of the cohort, an average of approximately 240,000 unique TCR beta nucleotide sequences were sequenced per donor, roughly 18% of them non-productive. An earlier analysis of roughly 600 of the donors used high-throughput TCR beta sequencing to judge whether each TCR beta V gene segment behaved as functional or pseudogenic. Using immunosequencing, the study profiled T cell repertoires from 666 subjects and related those repertoires to cytomegalovirus serostatus. HLA typing covered class I and class II loci at four-digit resolution. Donor age, sex, ethnicity and CMV serostatus were collected together with the repertoire data.

The full study reports these points: The earlier analysis of around 600 of the donors excluded around 17 rarely observed V segments, including chromosome 9 orphons, because counts were too low. An association between a missense DCLRE1C variant and V-gene and J-gene trimming of TCR beta chains was found in a later genetic analysis and replicated in an independent cohort. A later analysis found that HLA-associated TCR beta chains were more clonally expanded and had lower generation probabilities than equally common non-associated chains. A further reported finding was that TCR beta sequences accurately predicted the HLA-A and HLA-B alleles for most subjects in the first cohort. Some IMGT-functional V segments, including TRBV6-2 and TRBV6-3, could not be distinguished by the 87-base-pair reads and were therefore excluded. In a later analysis, around 17,000 TCR beta sequences were associated with specific HLA alleles at a false discovery rate of 0.05. Immune exposure information for the cohort was limited to CMV serostatus. According to the authors, the approach could potentially be generalized to other disease states and immunological phenotypes. Assigning TCR associations to individual alleles was difficult when HLA alleles, especially DR and DQ, strongly co-occurred. A later analysis found that most CMV-associated TCR beta chains appeared HLA-restricted, with HLA associations seemingly driven largely by CMV exposure. Broadly in line with IMGT annotations, most TCR beta V segments showed up in productive rearrangements about 87% or about 30% of the time in an earlier analysis of around 600 of the donors. Roughly uniform sequencing depth across donors was assumed in presence/absence analyses, although this assumption may not hold. Compared with the roughly 720-donor mean, donors in an Asian-associated ancestry cluster had fewer N-insertions in productive TCRs, according to a later genetic analysis. A later analysis found that TCR association rates varied across HLA loci, with DRB1 alleles showing the most associated TCRs and HLA-C alleles the fewest. In vitro tests confirmed that three of the cytomegalovirus-associated TCR beta chains recognize cytomegalovirus antigens. A later analysis reported that several top co-occurrence clusters appeared linked to parvovirus B19, influenza, CMV and Epstein-Barr virus. In this cohort, only TCR beta chains were sequenced, and detectable features were limited by the absence of alpha or paired-chain data. In both the original and validation cohorts, the classifier was reported to diagnose cytomegalovirus status with high specificity and sensitivity. Because HLA typing was unavailable for some donors at each locus, only the typed subset was used in association tests. The study listed 150 to 200 TCR beta chains as associated with cytomegalovirus. A group of highly shared sequence variants was considered likely to be a technical artifact of the sequencing pipeline. While some public TCRs were present in many individuals, most TCR sequences turned up only very rarely across donors. Linkage disequilibrium might explain the correlated functional status among segregating V segments, but an unknown experimental factor could not be ruled out.

As encoded in the germline V gene, CDR1 is SGHRS while CDR2 is YFSETQ. The CDR3, from cysteine to phenylalanine, totals 14 residues. Only CDR3 DNA is held: 42 bases, read in frame from base 1. Libraries were constructed by the immunoSEQ multiplex PCR assay. For the multiplex PCR, a mixture combining 60 forward primers for TCR Vbeta segments and 13 reverse primers for TCR Jbeta segments was used. The CDR3 region of rearranged TCR beta genes was amplified from genomic DNA by a multiplex PCR assay. On the Illumina HiSeq System, the amplified TCR beta libraries were sequenced as 87-base-pair reads. From the authors' description of their analysis: A later analysis tallied 75 million to 95 million unique TCR beta chains across the 640 or so repertoires, and some 10 million of those chains were shared by two or more donors. To remove PCR and sequencing errors, raw reads were error-corrected and collapsed into unique sequences using a nearest-neighbor algorithm that merged closely related sequences. CDR3 sequences were aligned to IMGT reference sequences to assign V, D and J gene segments. For a sequence to be retained, a match of at least six nucleotides to both a V gene segment and a J gene segment was required. A rearrangement counted as productive if the CDR3 had no stop codons and remained in frame with V and J, and every other rearrangement counted as non-productive. Following IMGT convention, CDR3 was defined as the stretch from the second conserved V-encoded cysteine up to the conserved J-encoded phenylalanine. Sequences without an unambiguous match to a single V gene segment were excluded from the earlier analysis of 450 to 650 of the donors. An earlier analysis of about 600 of the donors called V segments functional above 56.7% productive rearrangements and segregating when the between-donor standard deviation exceeded 5%. A statistical classification framework was developed to diagnose cytomegalovirus status using the catalog of TCR beta chain sequences. In a later analysis, TCR nucleotide sequences were compared against IMGT/GENE-DB human TR gene sequences so that V and J genes could be assigned. In a later analysis, CDR3 sequences and most-parsimonious VDJ recombination scenarios were assigned using the TCRdist pipeline. In a later analysis, each TCR beta chain was defined by its CDR3 amino acid sequence together with its V-gene family, and reads lacking a unique V-gene family were excluded. A later analysis removed 450 to 600 highly shared, low-generation-probability nucleotide sequences to deal with suspected cross-contamination and a sequencing artifact. For each public chain, a later analysis derived a clonal expansion index from normalized ranks of inferred template counts within each repertoire. In a later analysis, generation probabilities were computed using a VDJ recombination model fitted to out-of-frame rearrangements, and the results were checked against IGoR. In a later analysis, TCR-TCR, TCR-HLA and TCR-CMV co-occurrence was scored with hypergeometric tests, and a repertoire-size bias correction was applied to TCR pairs. False discovery rates were estimated in a later analysis by permuting HLA or CMV assignments 20 times. In a later analysis, co-occurring TCRs were grouped with DBSCAN, and TCRdist sequence similarity was added when clustering was performed within HLA-allele-positive subsets. For co-occurrence clustering, repertoires with fewer than 30,000 or more than 120,000 public chains were excluded, along with several repertoires with anomalous nucleotide sharing. This is the immuneACCESS table as TCRdb keeps it, with only in-frame sequences that have V and J called. A part of the clones is gone; compared with another copy, unresolved V genes explain less than half, and the rest is unexplained. That table is the source of V, J and clone size, and D and trimming were worked out from the DNA. The table kept for this sample lists approximately 110,000 clones. About 0.59% of the sample rests with the top ten.

With regard to this clone: The specificity of this receptor is unknown.

The cohort consisted of approximately 670 healthy bone marrow donors. All cohort members were sampled while nominally healthy, although unrecorded immune exposures were likely present. The donor tested CMV seronegative, placing the donor among the 350 or so seronegative members of the cohort. A peripheral blood sample was collected from each donor, and TCR beta sequencing was performed on peripheral blood mononuclear cells. Genomic DNA was extracted from the blood cell samples with the Qiagen DNeasy Blood Extraction Kit. Material: PBMCs. This receptor was identified in a middle-aged man in good health and CMV-seronegative. The V gene is TRBV5-1 and the J gene is TRBJ2-5; a tentative D call is TRBD1 (6 bases match). The J call is doubtful: the DNA matches TRBJ2-7 better. The CDR3 loop reads CASSLGQSSYEQYF. The base sequence is TGCGCCAGCAGCCTGGGACAAAGCTCCTACGAGCAGTACTTC.